This T cell receptor (beta chain) appears in the sequencing data of a study of OX40 agonist ivuxolimab in advanced cancers. Looking at the study overall: Patients were dosed intravenously with ivuxolimab at 0.01 to 10 mg/kg every 2 weeks.

The study's findings and limits: Patients with a partial response at 0.1-3.0 mg/kg had among the lowest clonal expansion. Blood T cells, both CD4+ and CD8+, expanded clonally by week 6 at 0.1 to 3.0 mg/kg.

The CDR3 contains 15 residues. Germline V gene sequence: CDR1 SGHVS, CDR2 FNYEAQ. Trimming took off 5 bases at V and 2 bases at J, with 12 bases between the two ends. This table comes from immunoSEQ multiplex PCR, and its TCRdb copy is limited to in-frame clones, with some not included. The sample shows tens of thousands of clones, around 90% of them seen only once. About this clone itself: The antigen is undetermined.

This sample comprised CD4+ or CD8+ T cells sorted from blood, obtained in a trial of the OX40 agonist ivuxolimab. The sequence derives from an adult with an advanced solid tumor such as melanoma, head and neck, liver or kidney cancer. This chain links TRBV7-6 with TRBJ2-2, with a possible D match to TRBD1 (6 bases). In DNA, the CDR3 is TGTGCCAGCAGCATACAGGGAAGTAACACCGGGGAGCTGTTTTTT. Its translation: CASSIQGSNTGELFF.